The 26 T cell receptor beta chains in this list originate from one sample, sequenced in a study of blood T cell repertoires in COVID-19. Method: immunoSEQ multiplex PCR; TCRdb's copy keeps in-frame clones and lacks some. Seen here are about 170,000 clones, roughly 86% observed once, and the top ten hold roughly 3%. The sequencing sample was made of peripheral blood. The receptors shown here come from a man in his 70s with acute or convalescent COVID-19.

The chain has TRBV6-5 and TRBJ1-1; no clear D. This CDR3 is 14 amino acids long. Trimming stripped 2 bases from V and 0 bases from J, with 7 bases between. CDR1 is MNHEY, CDR2 SVGAGI, per germline. CDR3 bases: TGTGCCAGCAGTTACGCGGAGTTGAACACTGAAGCTTTCTTT. Translation: CASSYAELNTEAFF.

This chain connects TRBV5-1 to TRBJ2-3, with a weak D call TRBD1 (5 bases). CDR1 is SGHRS, CDR2 YFSETQ, per germline. The CDR3 has 15 amino acids. Trimming left V 2 bases short and J 1 base short, with 11 bases between. CDR3 residues: CASSFRGSGTDTQYF. The CDR3 nucleotides read TGCGCCAGCAGCTTTAGGGGATCGGGCACAGATACGCAGTATTTT. The full variable domain, completed using reference TRBV5-1 and TRBJ2-3, is KAGVTQTPRYLIKTRGQQVTLSCSPISGHRSVSWYQQTPGQGLQFLFEYFSETQRNKGNFPGRFSGRQFSNSRSEMNVSTLELGDSALYLCASSFRGSGTDTQYFGPGTRLTVL.

The genes are TRBV27 and TRBJ2-7; 7 bases agree with TRBD2. This CDR3 is 11 amino acids long. Germline CDR1 MNHEY, CDR2 SMNVEV (reference sequence). The CDR3 coding sequence is TGTGTAGCGGGTTTCTCCTACGAGCAGTACTTC. Translating it yields CVAGFSYEQYF.

J is TRBJ2-7 and V is TRBV5-1; 8 nucleotides agree with TRBD1. In germline, CDR1 is SGHRS, CDR2 YFSETQ. The CDR3 loop spans 14 amino acids. J lost 3 bases, V lost 3 bases, and 5 bases had no gene match. The CDR3 protein is CASSSGQDVYEQYF. The CDR3 bases are TGCGCCAGCAGCTCGGGACAGGACGTCTACGAGCAGTACTTC.

In this sample, this clone turned up once. The genes are TRBV5-1 and TRBJ2-2; 8 bases line up with TRBD1. The CDR3 length is 16 residues. The ends lost 4 bases at V and 1 base at J; junction bases unmatched: 6. Germline V gene lookup returns CDR1 SGHRS and CDR2 YFSETQ. The CDR3 nucleotides read TGCGCCAGCAGCCCGACAGGGGCCCAGAACACCGGGGAGCTGTTTTTT. The encoded protein is CASSPTGAQNTGELFF.

This chain connects TRBV5-1 to TRBJ1-2; 8 bases match TRBD1. J gave up 2 bases and V 4 bases, and 7 bases lay outside the gene matches. Germline V gene sequence: CDR1 SGHRS, CDR2 YFSETQ. The CDR3 runs 15 residues. For the CDR3, the DNA is TGCGCCAGCAGCCAGGTGACAGGGGCGAACTATGGCTACACCTTC. Residues: CASSQVTGANYGYTF. Full variable domain (missing parts from reference TRBV5-1 and TRBJ1-2): KAGVTQTPRYLIKTRGQQVTLSCSPISGHRSVSWYQQTPGQGLQFLFEYFSETQRNKGNFPGRFSGRQFSNSRSEMNVSTLELGDSALYLCASSQVTGANYGYTFGSGTRLTVV.

This clone was found once. V gene TRBV29-1 combines with J gene TRBJ1-1, with 9 bases fitting TRBD1. This CDR3 spans 14 amino acids. Unmatched junction bases numbered 9, after V lost 6 bases and J lost 4 bases. CDR1 is SQVTM, CDR2 ANQGSEA, per germline. The CDR3 DNA reads as TGCAGCGTCTCCGACGGACAGGGGCCCACTGAAGCTTTCTTT. Encoded protein: CSVSDGQGPTEAFF.

J is TRBJ1-5 and V is TRBV12-3 or TRBV12-4; D is unresolved. Deletions cut 3 bases from V and 5 bases from J, with 8 bases between. The CDR3 is 13 amino acids. The CDR3 reads CASSFGQDQPQHF. CDR3 nucleotide sequence: TGTGCCAGCAGTTTCGGTCAAGATCAGCCCCAGCATTTT.

This chain links TRBV7-2 with TRBJ2-3, with TRBD2 matching 11 bases. CDR3 length equals 12 residues. Trimming removed 6 bases from V and 11 bases from J; junction bases left unmatched: 4. CDR1 and CDR2 (germline): SGHTA, FQGNSA. For the CDR3, the DNA is TGTGCCAGCAGTACTAGCGGGGGTTTGCAGTATTTT. Translated, it gives CASSTSGGLQYF.

The chain couples TRBV4-1 to TRBJ2-7; D is possibly TRBD1 (8 bases). Germline V gene sequence: CDR1 MGHRA, CDR2 YSYEKL. The V gene lost 2 bases and the J gene lost 4 bases, with 15 bases spanning the gap. The CDR3 extends over 15 amino acids. The CDR3 loop reads CASSQTTGGGYEQYF. CDR3 sequence (DNA): TGCGCCAGCAGCCAAACAACAGGGGGGGGGTACGAGCAGTACTTC.

This chain joins TRBV20-1 and TRBJ1-5, with D tentatively TRBD1 (6 bases). The CDR3 consists of 13 residues. Germline loops: CDR1 DFQATT, CDR2 SNEGSKA (reference sequence). Trimming left V 3 bases short and J 4 bases short, with 10 bases between. This chain's CDR3 is CSASEGGNQPQHF. The CDR3 nucleotides read TGCAGTGCTAGTGAAGGGGGAAATCAGCCCCAGCATTTT.

Only a few counts were recorded for this clone. The V gene is TRBV7-9, the J gene TRBJ2-4, with 7 bases identical to TRBD1. The CDR3 runs to 11 residues. J gave up 13 bases and V 5 bases, and 5 bases lay outside the gene matches. Germline assignment: CDR1 SEHNR and CDR2 FQNEAQ (reference sequence). The CDR3 coding sequence is TGTGCCAGCAGCCACCCGGGACAGCAGTACTTC. Translation: CASSHPGQQYF.

J is TRBJ2-7 and V is TRBV3-1 (or the pseudogene TRBV3-2), with TRBD1 as a possible D gene (7 bases). CDR3 length: 13 residues. The V and J ends lost 3 bases and 5 bases respectively, with 11 bases between them. Germline V gene lookup returns CDR1 LGHDT and CDR2 YNNKEL (reference sequence). CDR3 residues: CASSHGGGNEQYF. CDR3 in DNA: TGTGCCAGCAGCCATGGAGGGGGCAACGAGCAGTACTTC.

This clone was found once. The chain combines TRBV5-1 with TRBJ2-5; weak D call: TRBD2 (6 bases). Trimming cost V 4 bases and J 3 bases, with 19 bases left between them. Germline V CDR1 and CDR2: SGHRS, YFSETQ. CDR3 length: 16 amino acids. The CDR3 region has the DNA TGCGCCAGCAGCGCCACGGGGCTCCCGGGGGAAGAGACCCAGTACTTC. It encodes CASSATGLPGEETQYF.

This clone has just one count. The chain combines TRBV28 with TRBJ1-1; 8 nucleotides line up with TRBD1. The junction had 6 bases not matched to a gene; V was cut back by 5 bases and J by 10 bases. There are 12 residues in the CDR3. Germline lookup yields CDR1 MDHEN and CDR2 SYDVKM. The CDR3 spells CASSQTGTGAFF. CDR3 in DNA: TGTGCCAGCAGTCAAACCGGGACAGGAGCTTTCTTT.

The chain carries TRBV30 and TRBJ2-6; a possible D gene is TRBD2 (6 bases). V was pared by 2 bases and J by 10 bases, with 24 bases between. Germline V gene lookup returns CDR1 GTSNPN and CDR2 SVGIG (reference sequence). The CDR3 extends over 17 amino acids. This CDR3 is CAWSFGSSLGQLNVLTF. Here the CDR3 DNA reads TGTGCCTGGAGTTTCGGGAGTTCCCTCGGACAACTAAACGTCCTGACTTTC.

The genes are TRBV2 and TRBJ1-6, with D possibly matching TRBD1 (6 bases). This CDR3 contains 14 residues. Germline V gives CDR1 SNHLY, CDR2 FYNNEI. V lost 9 bases and J lost 0, with 9 bases in between. CDR3 in DNA: TGTGCCAGGGAGACAGGCTCCTATAATTCACCCCTCCACTTT. Its protein is CARETGSYNSPLHF. Based on the CDR3 plus reference TRBV2 and TRBJ1-6, the full variable domain is EPEVTQTPSHQVTQMGQEVILRCVPISNHLYFYWYRQILGQKVEFLVSFYNNEISEKSEIFDDQFSVERPDGSNFTLKIRSTKLEDSAMYFCARETGSYNSPLHFGNGTRLTVT.

The chain carries TRBV27 and TRBJ2-6, with D hard to call. Trimming shortened V by 6 bases and J by 0 bases, and 6 bases separated the two germline ends. In germline, CDR1 is MNHEY, CDR2 SMNVEV (reference sequence). The CDR3 has 14 amino acids. Here the CDR3 DNA reads TGTGCCAGCAGCCGGAGCTCTGGGGCCAACGTCCTGACTTTC. Its protein is CASSRSSGANVLTF.

The chain couples TRBV6-2 or TRBV6-3 to TRBJ2-3, with 10 bases that match TRBD2. Trimming cost V 8 bases and J 4 bases; bases outside gene matches: 6. The germline gives CDR1 MNHEY, CDR2 SVGEGT. CDR3 length: 14 residues. This CDR3 is CASGLAGDSDTQYF. CDR3 nucleotides: TGTGCCAGCGGCCTAGCGGGGGATTCAGATACGCAGTATTTT.

The gene calls are TRBV28 and TRBJ1-4; D may be TRBD1 (5 bases). Trimming removed 3 bases at V and 5 bases at J, with 13 bases between. CDR1 and CDR2 (germline): MDHEN, SYDVKM. The CDR3 totals 15 residues. CDR3 residues: CASSLSPGGNEKLFF. DNA for the CDR3: TGTGCCAGCAGTTTGTCGCCCGGGGGAAATGAAAAACTGTTTTTT.

The rearrangement uses TRBV28 and TRBJ2-1; 13 nucleotides line up with TRBD2. The length of the CDR3 is 15 residues. Unmatched junction bases numbered 5, after V lost 6 bases and J lost 6 bases. CDR1 and CDR2 (germline): MDHEN, SYDVKM. The CDR3 loop reads CASRQTSGGPNEQFF. The CDR3 DNA follows: TGTGCCAGCAGACAGACTAGCGGGGGGCCCAATGAGCAGTTCTTC. The entire variable domain, with the rest obtained from reference TRBV28 and TRBJ2-1, is as follows: DVKVTQSSRYLVKRTGEKVFLECVQDMDHENMFWYRQDPGLGLRLIYFSYDVKMKEKGDIPEGYSVSREKKERFSLILESASTNQTSMYLCASRQTSGGPNEQFFGPGTRLTVL.

The chain has TRBV4-3 and TRBJ1-2; 7 bases fit TRBD1. Trimming removed 3 bases from V and 4 bases from J; junction bases left unmatched: 8. Germline CDR1 reads LGHNA; CDR2 reads YSLEER. The CDR3 length is 15 residues. CDR3 DNA sequence: TGCGCCAGCAGCCAGTCAGAAGGGGGCGTCTATGGCTACACCTTC. This gives the protein CASSQSEGGVYGYTF.

This chain joins TRBV15 and TRBJ1-6; D possibly corresponds to TRBD1 (6 bases). V shed 4 bases and J shed 8 bases, with 15 bases lying between them. CDR1 is LNHNV and CDR2 is YYDKDF in the germline V gene (reference sequence). CDR3 length equals 15 residues. CDR3 in DNA: TGTGCCACCAGCAAACCGACGGGGGGCTATTCACCCCTCCACTTT. It yields the protein CATSKPTGGYSPLHF. The complete variable domain, with remaining parts taken from reference TRBV15 and TRBJ1-6, reads DAMVIQNPRYQVTQFGKPVTLSCSQTLNHNVMYWYQQKSSQAPKLLFHYYDKDFNNEADTPDNFQSRRPNTSFCFLDIRSPGLGDTAMYLCATSKPTGGYSPLHFGNGTRLTVT.

This chain links TRBV4-3 with TRBJ1-2; TRBD1 matches at 10 bases. Trimming at V came to 2 bases and at J to 2 bases, leaving 5 bases not matched to a gene. Per germline, CDR1 LGHNA and CDR2 YSLEER. The CDR3 runs to 16 residues. The CDR3 protein is CASSQRTGGFNYGYTF. CDR3 sequence (DNA): TGCGCCAGCAGCCAACGGACAGGGGGTTTCAACTATGGCTACACCTTC.

The V call is TRBV14, the J call TRBJ2-1, with D perhaps TRBD2 (6 bases). V lost 4 bases, J lost 4 bases, and 8 bases lay in between. Germline CDR1 and CDR2: SGHDN and FVKESK. CDR3 length equals 13 residues. In DNA form, the CDR3 reads TGTGCCAGCAGCCCGGGACTGTACAATGAGCAGTTCTTC. This encodes CASSPGLYNEQFF.

The J gene is TRBJ2-7, the V gene TRBV2; the match to TRBD2 covers 10 bases. With V trimmed by 9 bases and J by 6 bases, 5 bases remained unmatched. CDR1 is SNHLY, CDR2 FYNNEI, per germline. The CDR3 is made up of 12 amino acids. In DNA, the CDR3 is TGTGCCAGTGAAGCGGGAGGGTCCGAGCAGTACTTC. As protein: CASEAGGSEQYF.